A selection of T cell receptor beta chains follows, all from one sample in a study of blood T cells in healthy people across ages. MiXCR was run by TCRdb on the 5' RACE reads, yielding one entry per CDR3 protein. The data hold roughly 700,000 distinct CDR3 sequences, with more than 40% observed a single time. Sequencing was done on a sample of blood. The receptors stem from a woman aged 55-75 years in good health. Both conserved end residues are part of each CDR3. The D gene is left open where the match is weak. Clone size is shown for a subset of rows, as once, few, many or a class of expanded clone.

>TRBV12-5|TRBJ1-1|once|NA
CASGLAGQKTAFF
TGTGCTAGTGGTTTGGCCGGACAGAAAACGGCTTTCTTT
>TRBV6-1|TRBJ2-3|NA|NA
CASMRVIESDTQYF
TGTGCCAGCATGAGGGTTATAGAGTCAGATACGCAGTATTTT
>TRBV7-9|TRBJ1-5|NA|NA
CASSTSGQRTQHF
TGTGCCAGCAGTACCTCTGGCCAACGGACCCAGCATTTT
>TRBV6-2/TRBV6-3|TRBJ2-1|few|NA
CASSSFGHEQFF
TGTGCCAGCAGTTCTTTCGGGCATGAGCAGTTCTTC
>TRBV28|TRBJ2-7|NA|NA
CASSLLGNPSSYEQYF
TGTGCCAGCAGTTTATTGGGGAACCCAAGCTCCTACGAGCAGTACTTC
>TRBV18|TRBJ2-7|few|NA
CASRLTGYEQYF
TGTGCCAGCCGATTGACAGGTTACGAGCAGTACTTC
>TRBV7-3|TRBJ2-1|NA|NA
CASSAQGPLLENEQFF
TGTGCCAGCAGCGCGCAGGGTCCCCTTTTGGAGAATGAGCAGTTCTTC
>TRBV7-9|TRBJ1-4|NA|TRBD1
CACSLPGQNEKLFF
TGTGCCTGCAGCTTACCGGGACAGAATGAAAAACTGTTTTTT
>TRBV2|TRBJ2-3|NA|TRBD1
CASSAATGVFDTQYF
TGTGCCAGCAGTGCCGCGACAGGGGTTTTTGATACGCAGTATTTT
>TRBV20-1|TRBJ2-3|NA|NA
CSARRITDTQYF
TGCAGTGCTAGGCGGATTACAGATACGCAGTATTTT
>TRBV5-1|TRBJ2-2|NA|NA
CASSFSGDTGELFF
TGCGCCAGCAGCTTTAGCGGTGACACCGGGGAGCTGTTTTTT
>TRBV29-1|TRBJ2-2|few|NA
CSVDLAWSGELFF
TGCAGCGTTGACCTAGCCTGGAGCGGGGAGCTGTTTTTT
>TRBV20-1|TRBJ2-4|NA|TRBD2
CSAREASGSYTQYF
TGCAGTGCTAGAGAGGCTAGCGGGAGTTACACTCAGTACTTC
>TRBV7-2|TRBJ2-1|NA|NA
CASSLGTRYEQFF
TGTGCCAGCAGCTTAGGGACTCGCTACGAGCAGTTCTTC
>TRBV5-1|TRBJ2-7|NA|TRBD1
CASSSMPGQSYYEQYF
TGCGCCAGCAGCTCCATGCCGGGACAGTCCTACTACGAGCAGTACTTC
>TRBV7-9|TRBJ2-5|few|TRBD2
CASSRQAGGPYNEQYF
TGTGCCAGCAGCCGGCAAGCGGGAGGGCCATACAATGAGCAGTACTTC
>TRBV7-2|TRBJ2-3|few|TRBD2
CASNRDYAFTDTQYF
TGTGCCAGCAACCGGGACTATGCATTCACAGATACGCAGTATTTT
>TRBV25-1|TRBJ1-6|few|TRBD1
CASTGTGGSNSPLHF
TGTGCCAGCACCGGGACAGGGGGTAGCAATTCACCCCTCCACTTT
>TRBV18|TRBJ2-7|NA|NA
CASSPMDRIYEQYF
TGTGCCAGCTCACCGATGGACAGAATCTACGAGCAGTACTTC
>TRBV10-3|TRBJ1-2|few|NA
CAISEDTYGYTF
TGTGCCATCAGTGAGGACACCTATGGCTACACCTTC
>TRBV5-1|TRBJ2-7|many|TRBD1
CASSETGDPYEQYF
TGCGCCAGCAGCGAAACAGGGGACCCCTACGAGCAGTACTTC
>TRBV29-1|TRBJ1-2|NA|NA
CSVEARQAASGYTF
TGCAGCGTTGAAGCCCGCCAGGCAGCGAGCGGCTACACCTTC
>TRBV9|TRBJ2-3|NA|NA
CASSAEGRGQDTQYF
TGTGCCAGCAGCGCAGAGGGGAGGGGGCAGGATACGCAGTATTTT
>TRBV25-1|TRBJ1-2|few|NA
CASSESGWGYTF
TGTGCCAGCAGTGAATCCGGATGGGGCTACACCTTC
>TRBV3-1|TRBJ2-4|NA|NA
CASSQGTVDIQYF
TGTGCCAGCAGCCAAGGGACAGTGGACATTCAGTACTTC
>TRBV29-1|TRBJ2-7|NA|TRBD1
CSVRQGSYEQYF
TGCAGCGTTCGACAGGGGTCCTACGAGCAGTACTTC
>TRBV20-1|TRBJ2-4|few|NA
CSARMWVGEPTLGEQYF
TGCAGTGCTAGGATGTGGGTAGGGGAACCAACTCTGGGGGAGCAGTACTTC
>TRBV2|TRBJ2-2|NA|TRBD2
CASIGLAGGTGAGELFF
TGTGCCAGCATAGGGCTAGCGGGAGGCACGGGCGCCGGGGAGCTGTTTTTT
>TRBV7-9|TRBJ1-4|NA|NA
CASQGNLDEKLFF
TGTGCCAGTCAGGGAAACCTTGATGAAAAACTGTTTTTT
>TRBV7-2|TRBJ2-7|few|TRBD2
CASSLRPQSGTYEQYF
TGTGCCAGCAGCTTAAGGCCCCAAAGCGGGACTTACGAGCAGTACTTC
>TRBV7-6|TRBJ2-1|many|TRBD1
CASSVQGAPNNEQFF
TGTGCCAGCAGCGTACAGGGGGCGCCGAACAATGAGCAGTTCTTC
>TRBV12-3/TRBV12-4|TRBJ2-7|NA|NA
CASSVHKEYEQYF
TGTGCCAGCAGTGTACACAAGGAATACGAGCAGTACTTC
>TRBV5-1|TRBJ2-6|NA|TRBD1
CASSSGTDGSGANVLTF
TGCGCCAGCAGCTCCGGGACAGACGGATCTGGGGCCAACGTCCTGACTTTC
>TRBV5-1|TRBJ1-1|NA|NA
CASSLADRGDTEAFF
TGCGCCAGCAGCTTGGCAGATCGGGGGGACACTGAAGCTTTCTTT
>TRBV20-1|TRBJ2-7|few|NA
CSAANVGPYEQYF
TGCAGTGCTGCAAATGTGGGTCCCTACGAGCAGTACTTC
>TRBV27|TRBJ1-2|few|NA
CASRSPAVGSNYGYTF
TGTGCCAGCAGGTCGCCCGCCGTTGGTAGTAACTATGGCTACACCTTC
>TRBV4-2|TRBJ1-2|many|TRBD1
CASSQDIGGYYGYTF
TGTGCCAGCAGCCAAGATATAGGGGGCTACTATGGCTACACCTTC
>TRBV28|TRBJ1-2|NA|NA
CASRQGSPNYGYTF
TGTGCCAGCAGGCAGGGGTCCCCTAACTATGGCTACACCTTC
>TRBV20-1|TRBJ2-1|NA|TRBD2
CSARSIAGAGNEQFF
TGCAGTGCTCGATCAATAGCGGGGGCGGGGAATGAGCAGTTCTTC
>TRBV15|TRBJ1-1|NA|NA
CATSRPPGSGNTEAFF
TGTGCCACCAGCAGACCCCCGGGGAGCGGGAACACTGAAGCTTTCTTT
>TRBV6-5|TRBJ2-5|few|TRBD2
CASSQTSGRAQETQYF
TGTGCCAGCAGTCAGACTAGCGGGAGGGCCCAAGAGACCCAGTACTTC
>TRBV14|TRBJ1-2|few|TRBD1
CASSQGTGRSPGYTF
TGTGCCAGCAGCCAAGGGACAGGCCGATCCCCGGGCTACACCTTC
>TRBV29-1|TRBJ2-1|NA|NA
CSGLGSWEQFF
TGCAGCGGACTAGGATCATGGGAGCAGTTCTTC
>TRBV7-8|TRBJ2-3|few|NA
CASSLGYRGTDTQYF
TGTGCCAGCAGCTTAGGATACAGGGGCACAGATACGCAGTATTTT
>TRBV6-6|TRBJ1-6|NA|NA
CASSPTRFNSPLHF
TGTGCCAGCAGCCCGACAAGGTTCAATTCACCCCTCCACTTT
>TRBV20-1|TRBJ2-3|NA|NA
CSAPIVGRDTQYF
TGCAGTGCTCCAATCGTGGGCCGCGATACGCAGTATTTT
>TRBV12-3/TRBV12-4|TRBJ2-2|NA|NA
CASSLSGGAGELFF
TGTGCCAGCAGTCTTAGCGGAGGGGCCGGGGAGCTGTTTTTT
>TRBV7-2|TRBJ2-5|many|NA
CASSLGNRAQETQYF
TGTGCCAGCAGCTTAGGGAACAGGGCCCAAGAGACCCAGTACTTC
>TRBV15|TRBJ1-4|few|TRBD1
CATSPLGTGSEKLFF
TGTGCCACCAGCCCCCTAGGGACAGGGAGTGAAAAACTGTTTTTT
>TRBV28|TRBJ2-3|NA|TRBD1
CASSPTGGIYTQYF
TGTGCCAGCAGTCCTACAGGGGGCATATATACGCAGTATTTT
>TRBV6-6|TRBJ1-1|NA|NA
CASSRPGSTEAFF
TGTGCCAGCAGCCGTCCAGGGAGCACTGAAGCTTTCTTT
>TRBV20-1|TRBJ2-7|NA|NA
CSARAAKAYEQYF
TGCAGTGCTAGGGCAGCCAAGGCCTACGAGCAGTACTTC
>TRBV28|TRBJ1-2|NA|TRBD1
CASSLPAGTVSYGYTF
TGTGCCAGCAGTTTACCGGCCGGGACAGTTTCCTATGGCTACACCTTC
>TRBV20-1|TRBJ1-6|NA|NA
CSANVWGTDNSPLHF
TGCAGTGCTAATGTATGGGGGACGGATAATTCACCCCTCCACTTT
>TRBV5-1|TRBJ2-7|few|TRBD2
CASSAWTSDEQYF
TGCGCCAGCAGCGCCTGGACTAGCGACGAGCAGTACTTC
>TRBV20-1|TRBJ2-1|NA|TRBD2
CSARADSGRVPYNEQFF
TGCAGTGCTAGAGCGGATAGCGGGAGGGTCCCCTACAATGAGCAGTTCTTC
>TRBV20-1|TRBJ2-1|few|TRBD1
CSGGTGRYNEQFF
TGCAGTGGAGGGACAGGGAGGTACAATGAGCAGTTCTTC
>TRBV3-1|TRBJ1-6|NA|NA
CASSPLTTYNSPLHF
TGTGCCAGCAGCCCTCTGACTACTTATAATTCACCCCTCCACTTT
>TRBV7-2|TRBJ2-5|few|NA
CASSQGRQETQYF
TGTGCCAGCAGCCAAGGACGTCAAGAGACCCAGTACTTC
>TRBV7-2|TRBJ1-2|many|TRBD1
CASSFPGQPSYGYTF
TGTGCCAGCAGCTTCCCGGGACAGCCAAGCTATGGCTACACCTTC